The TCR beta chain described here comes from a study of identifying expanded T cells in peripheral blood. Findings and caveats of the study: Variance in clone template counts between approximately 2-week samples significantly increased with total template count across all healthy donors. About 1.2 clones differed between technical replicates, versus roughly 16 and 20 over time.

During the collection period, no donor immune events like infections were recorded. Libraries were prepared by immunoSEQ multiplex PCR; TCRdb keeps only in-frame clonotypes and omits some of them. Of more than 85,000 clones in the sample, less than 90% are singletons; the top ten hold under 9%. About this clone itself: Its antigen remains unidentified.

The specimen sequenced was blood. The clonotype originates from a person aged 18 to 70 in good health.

CDR3 coding DNA: TGCGCCAGCAGCTGGACAGGACGGGATGAAAAACTGTTTTTT. Amino acid sequence: CASSWTGRDEKLFF. The rearrangement links TRBV5-1 to TRBJ1-4; the match to TRBD1 covers 7 bases. The J segment lost 6 bases and the V segment lost 3 bases, leaving 5 bases of the junction unmatched. Germline V lookup: CDR1 SGHRS, CDR2 YFSETQ. The CDR3 sequence is 14 residues long.